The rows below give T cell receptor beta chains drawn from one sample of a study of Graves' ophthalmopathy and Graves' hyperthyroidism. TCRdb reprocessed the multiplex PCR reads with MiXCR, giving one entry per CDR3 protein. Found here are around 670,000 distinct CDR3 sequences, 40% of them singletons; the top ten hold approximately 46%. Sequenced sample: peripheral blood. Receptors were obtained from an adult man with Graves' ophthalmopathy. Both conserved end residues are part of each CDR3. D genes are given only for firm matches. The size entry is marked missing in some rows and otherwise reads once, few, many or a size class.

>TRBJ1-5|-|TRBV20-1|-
TGCAGTGCTAGCAACTTATTGGGGAGGGGAAACTATCAGCCCCAGCATTTT
CSASNLLGRGNYQPQHF
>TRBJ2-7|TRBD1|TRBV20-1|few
TGCAGTGCCCGGGACAGATTCTACGAGCAGTACTTC
CSARDRFYEQYF
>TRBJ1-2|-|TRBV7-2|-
TGTGCCAGCAGCTTCGGGGGGATGGGCGGCTACACCTTC
CASSFGGMGGYTF
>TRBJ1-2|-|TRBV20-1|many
TGCAGTGCTAGCAACTCCTATGGCTACACCTTC
CSASNSYGYTF
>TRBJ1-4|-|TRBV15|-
TGTGCCACCAGCAGAGATTTAGGGGGGGAGGAAAAACTGTTTTTT
CATSRDLGGEEKLFF
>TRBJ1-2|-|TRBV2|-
TGTGCCAGCAGTGAGACGGGGGATCGCAACTATGGCTACACCTTC
CASSETGDRNYGYTF
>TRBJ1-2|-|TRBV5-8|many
TGTGCCAGCAGCACGGACGGGGACTATGGCTACACCTTC
CASSTDGDYGYTF
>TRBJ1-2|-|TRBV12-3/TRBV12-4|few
TGTGCCAGCAGTTTAGGGGGGGGCGACTATGGCTACACCTTC
CASSLGGGDYGYTF
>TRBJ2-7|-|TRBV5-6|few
TGTGCCAGCAGCTTGATTCTGGGAGGCCCCTACGAGCAGTACTTC
CASSLILGGPYEQYF
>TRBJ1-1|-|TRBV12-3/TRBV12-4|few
TGTGCCAGCAGTTTGAGGAGGGGCTACACTGAAGCTTTCTTT
CASSLRRGYTEAFF
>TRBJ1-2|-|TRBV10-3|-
TGTGCCATCACCCCGGACACTGACTATGGCTACACCTTC
CAITPDTDYGYTF
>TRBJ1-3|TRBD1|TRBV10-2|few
TGCGCCAGCAGTGGAGGTTACAGGGGAGTTTCTGGAAACACCATATATTTT
CASSGGYRGVSGNTIYF
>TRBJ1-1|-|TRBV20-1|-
TGCAGTGCTAGAGATTTCAGGAACACTGAAGCTTTCTTT
CSARDFRNTEAFF
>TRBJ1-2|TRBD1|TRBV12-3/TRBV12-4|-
TGTGCCAACAGACCGACAGGGGGCGAGGGTGGCTACACCTTC
CANRPTGGEGGYTF
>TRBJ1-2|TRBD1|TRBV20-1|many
TGCAGTGCTACAGTGACAGGGGTTGACTATGGCTACACCTTC
CSATVTGVDYGYTF
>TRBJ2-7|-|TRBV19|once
TGTGCCAGTAGTTTTCGGATAGCTGAGGGTAACGAGCAGTACTTC
CASSFRIAEGNEQYF
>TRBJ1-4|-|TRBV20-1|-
TGCAGTGTCCCGCAAGGAACTAATGAAAAACTGCTTTTT
CSVPQGTNEKLLF
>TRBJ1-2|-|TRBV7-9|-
TGTGCCAGCAGCACGGGGCCACTAAACTATGGCTACACCTTC
CASSTGPLNYGYTF
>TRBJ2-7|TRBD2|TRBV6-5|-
TGTGCCAGCAGCCGACTCGGCCTAGCGGGGGGAACCTACGAGCAGTACTTC
CASSRLGLAGGTYEQYF
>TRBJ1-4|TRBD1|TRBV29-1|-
TGCAGCGTAACCGGGACAGGGGAAAAACTGTTTTTT
CSVTGTGEKLFF
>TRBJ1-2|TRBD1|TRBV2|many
TGTGCCAGCAGTGTTGGGACAGGGACTTATGGCTACACCTTC
CASSVGTGTYGYTF
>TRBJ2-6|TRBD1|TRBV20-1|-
TGCAGTGCTAGAGGGGGAACAGGGGCAGGGAACACCGGGGCCAACGTCCTGACTTTC
CSARGGTGAGNTGANVLTF
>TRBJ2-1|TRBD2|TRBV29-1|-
TGCAGCGTTGAACTAGCGGGAGAATACAATGAGCAGTTCTTC
CSVELAGEYNEQFF
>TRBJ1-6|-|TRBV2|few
TGTGCCAGCAAGCTCGAGATCAGCTCCTATAATTCACCCCTCCACTTT
CASKLEISSYNSPLHF
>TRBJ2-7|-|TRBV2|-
TGTGCCAGCACCGGAACCTTAGGGGGGCGCTACGAGCAGTACTTC
CASTGTLGGRYEQYF
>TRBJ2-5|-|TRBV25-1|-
TGTGCTAGAGATGGGGTGTGGCGGACCCAAGAGACCCAGTACTTC
CARDGVWRTQETQYF
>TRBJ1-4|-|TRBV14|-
TGTGCCAGCAGCTCGGGGGCACGGAGGAGAGTGGAATCCCAGAGTTGGTATGAAAAACTGTTTTTT
CASSSGARRRVESQSWYEKLFF
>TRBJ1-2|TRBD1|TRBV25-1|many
TGTGCCAGCAGTTCGGTGACAGGGACTTTTGGCTACACCTTC
CASSSVTGTFGYTF
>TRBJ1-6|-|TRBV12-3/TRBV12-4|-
TGTGCCAGCAGCTGGGCGGGAGGCCGTTATTCACCCCTCCACTTT
CASSWAGGRYSPLHF
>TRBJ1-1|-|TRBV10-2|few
TGTGCCAGCAGTGAACACGTACAGAACACTGAAGCTTTCTTT
CASSEHVQNTEAFF
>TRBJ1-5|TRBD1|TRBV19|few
TGTGCCAGTATTTCTATTGACAGGGTACTCAATCAGCCCCAGCATTTT
CASISIDRVLNQPQHF
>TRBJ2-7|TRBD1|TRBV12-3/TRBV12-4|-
TGTGCCAGCAGCGACCGACAGGGGCGCGAGCAGTACTTC
CASSDRQGREQYF
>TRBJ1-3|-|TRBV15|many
TGTGCCACCAGCAGAGGGGGAGGGGCTGGAAACACCATATATTTT
CATSRGGGAGNTIYF
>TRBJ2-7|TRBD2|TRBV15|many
TGTGCCACCAGCAAACCCTCTAGCGGCCACTCCTACGAGCAGTACTTC
CATSKPSSGHSYEQYF
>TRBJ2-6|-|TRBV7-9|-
TGTACCAGCAGCTGGGATGTTGGGGCCAACGTCCTGACTTTC
CTSSWDVGANVLTF
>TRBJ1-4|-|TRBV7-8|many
TGTGCCAGCAGCCCGGAACATGAAAAACTGTTTTTT
CASSPEHEKLFF
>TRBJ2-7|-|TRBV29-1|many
TGCAGCGGCGTTGAATTGCTGGGTTCTTCCGAGCAGTACTTC
CSGVELLGSSEQYF
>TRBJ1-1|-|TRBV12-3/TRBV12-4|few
TGTGCCAGCATACCCCCAGAGGACACTGAAGCTTTCTTT
CASIPPEDTEAFF
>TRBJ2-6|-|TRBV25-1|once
TGTGCCAGCAGTTTTTGGGACTCTGGGACCAACGTCCTGACTTTC
CASSFWDSGTNVLTF
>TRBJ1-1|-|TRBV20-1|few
TGCAGTGCTAGAGATTACAGGGTGGGGAACACTGAAGCTTTCTTT
CSARDYRVGNTEAFF
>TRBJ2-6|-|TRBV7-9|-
TGTGCCAGCAGCTTAGCTGGAAACTATGGGGCCAACGTCCTGACTTTC
CASSLAGNYGANVLTF
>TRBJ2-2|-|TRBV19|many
TGTGCCAGTATGGGTCAAAACACCGGGGAGCTGTTTTTT
CASMGQNTGELFF
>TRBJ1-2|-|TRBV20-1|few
TGCAGTGCTAGAACCCAGGCCGGGGGCTACACCTTC
CSARTQAGGYTF
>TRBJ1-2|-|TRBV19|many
TGTGCCAGTAGTATGCTGAGATCTTCTGGCTACACCTTC
CASSMLRSSGYTF
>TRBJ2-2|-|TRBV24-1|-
TGTGCCACCAGTGATTTGGGGAGGGGGCTGAACACCGGGGAGCTGTTTTTT
CATSDLGRGLNTGELFF
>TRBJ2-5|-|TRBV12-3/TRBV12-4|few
TGTGCCAGCAGTTTTTCCGTGCAAGAGACCCAGTACTTC
CASSFSVQETQYF
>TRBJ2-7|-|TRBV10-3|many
TGTGCCATCAGGGCATCTGGGGGCGGCTCCTACGAGCAGTACTTC
CAIRASGGGSYEQYF
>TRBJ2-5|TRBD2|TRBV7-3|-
TGTGCCAGCTTACTAGCGGCAGAGACCCAGTACTTC
CASLLAAETQYF